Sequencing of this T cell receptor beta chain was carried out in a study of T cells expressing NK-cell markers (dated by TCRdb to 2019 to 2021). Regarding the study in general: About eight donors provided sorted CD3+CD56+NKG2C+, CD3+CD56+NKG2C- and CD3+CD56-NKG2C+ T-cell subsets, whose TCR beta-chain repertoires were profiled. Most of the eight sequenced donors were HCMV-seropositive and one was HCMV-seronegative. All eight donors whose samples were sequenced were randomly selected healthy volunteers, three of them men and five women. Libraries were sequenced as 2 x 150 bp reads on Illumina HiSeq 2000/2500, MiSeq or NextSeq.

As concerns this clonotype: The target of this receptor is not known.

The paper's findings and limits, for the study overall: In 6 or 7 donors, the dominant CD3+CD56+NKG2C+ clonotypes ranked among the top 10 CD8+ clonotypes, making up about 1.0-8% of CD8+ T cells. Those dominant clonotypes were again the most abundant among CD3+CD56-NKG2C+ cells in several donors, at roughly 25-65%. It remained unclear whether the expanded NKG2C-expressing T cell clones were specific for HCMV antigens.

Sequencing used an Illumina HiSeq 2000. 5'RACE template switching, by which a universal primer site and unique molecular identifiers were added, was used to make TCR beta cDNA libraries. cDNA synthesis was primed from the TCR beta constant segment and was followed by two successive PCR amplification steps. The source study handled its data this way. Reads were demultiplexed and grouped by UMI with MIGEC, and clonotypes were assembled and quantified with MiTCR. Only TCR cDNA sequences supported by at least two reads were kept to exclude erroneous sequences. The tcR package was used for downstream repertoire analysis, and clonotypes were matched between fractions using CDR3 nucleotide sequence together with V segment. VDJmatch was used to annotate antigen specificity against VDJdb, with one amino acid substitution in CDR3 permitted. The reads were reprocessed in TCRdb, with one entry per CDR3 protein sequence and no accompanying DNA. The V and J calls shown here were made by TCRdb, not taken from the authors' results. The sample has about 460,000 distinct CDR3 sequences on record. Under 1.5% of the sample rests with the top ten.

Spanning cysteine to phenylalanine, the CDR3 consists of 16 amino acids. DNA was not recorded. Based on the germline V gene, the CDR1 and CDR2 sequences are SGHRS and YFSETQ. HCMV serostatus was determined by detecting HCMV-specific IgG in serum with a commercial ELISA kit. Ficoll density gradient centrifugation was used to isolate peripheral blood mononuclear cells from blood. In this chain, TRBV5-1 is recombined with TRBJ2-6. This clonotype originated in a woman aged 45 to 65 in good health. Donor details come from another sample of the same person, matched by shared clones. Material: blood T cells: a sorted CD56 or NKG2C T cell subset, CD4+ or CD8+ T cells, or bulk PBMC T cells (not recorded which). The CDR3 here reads CASSSSFRAGANVLTF.